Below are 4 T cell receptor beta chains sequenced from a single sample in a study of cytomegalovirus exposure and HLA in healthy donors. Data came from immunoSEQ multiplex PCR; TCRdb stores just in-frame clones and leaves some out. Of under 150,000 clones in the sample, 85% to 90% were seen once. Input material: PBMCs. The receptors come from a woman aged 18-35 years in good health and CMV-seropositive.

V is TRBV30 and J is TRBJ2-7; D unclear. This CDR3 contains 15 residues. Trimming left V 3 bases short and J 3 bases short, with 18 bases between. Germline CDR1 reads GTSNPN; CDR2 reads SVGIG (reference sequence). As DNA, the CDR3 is TGTGCCTGGAGATCCACACAGACATCCAACTACGAGCAGTACTTC. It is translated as CAWRSTQTSNYEQYF.

The CDR3 bases are TGTGCCAGCTCACCCCCAGGGGGCTACGAGCAGTACTTC. Protein product: CASSPPGGYEQYF. The chain recombines TRBV18 with TRBJ2-7; 7 bases line up with TRBD1. This CDR3 has 13 residues. Germline V CDR1 and CDR2: KGHSH, LQKENI. Trimming at V came to 3 bases and at J to 3 bases, leaving 2 bases not matched to a gene.

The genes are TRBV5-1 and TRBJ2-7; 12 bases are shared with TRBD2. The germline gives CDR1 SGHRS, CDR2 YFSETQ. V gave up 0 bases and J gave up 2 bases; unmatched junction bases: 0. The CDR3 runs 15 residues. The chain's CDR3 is CASSLGTSGTYEQYF. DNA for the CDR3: TGCGCCAGCAGCTTGGGGACTAGCGGGACCTACGAGCAGTACTTC.

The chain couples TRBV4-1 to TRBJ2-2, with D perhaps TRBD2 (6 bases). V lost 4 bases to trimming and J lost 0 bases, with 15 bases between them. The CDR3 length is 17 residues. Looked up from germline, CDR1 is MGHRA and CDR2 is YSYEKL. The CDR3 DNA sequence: TGCGCCAGCAGCCGATCTGTGGGCGGGGCGAACACCGGGGAGCTGTTTTTT. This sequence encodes CASSRSVGGANTGELFF.